The 9 T cell receptor beta chains below all came from one sample that was sequenced in a study of cytomegalovirus exposure and HLA in healthy donors. The PCR had 60 Vbeta and 13 Jbeta primers. The assay was immunoSEQ multiplex PCR, and TCRdb's table has in-frame clones only and misses some. The table has 150,000 to 160,000 clones, approximately 80% seen once. Source material: PBMCs. Receptors originate from a woman in her thirties or forties in good health and CMV-seronegative.

The rearrangement links TRBV11-3 to TRBJ1-3, with 8 positions matching TRBD1. The CDR3 totals 14 residues. With 5 bases clipped from V and 1 base from J, the junction kept 1 base outside the gene matches. Germline CDR1 and CDR2: SGHNT and YENEEA. This CDR3 reads CASSRTGSGNTIYF. The DNA for the CDR3 is TGTGCCAGCAGCCGGACAGGGTCTGGAAACACCATATATTTT.

The chain has TRBV6-6 and TRBJ2-5; tentatively, D is TRBD2 (6 bases). V gave up 6 bases and J gave up 5 bases, with 16 bases separating them. CDR3 length: 14 amino acids. Germline CDR1 reads MNHNY; CDR2 reads SVGAGI (reference sequence). The CDR3 nucleotides are TGTGCCAGCAGAATTGGGGGGAGAGACGAGACCCAGTACTTC. Translation: CASRIGGRDETQYF.

This clone came up a few times. The rearrangement uses TRBV6-1 and TRBJ1-2; TRBD1 matches at 7 bases. The CDR3 runs 15 residues. The V gene end was trimmed by 10 bases and the J gene end by 7 bases; junction bases not matched to a gene: 18. Germline V CDR1 and CDR2: MNHNS, SASEGT. This chain's CDR3 is CAISEKEGQSFGYTF. Here the CDR3 DNA reads TGTGCCATCAGCGAAAAAGAGGGACAGAGTTTTGGCTACACCTTC.

This sequence joins TRBV4-2 and TRBJ2-3; 10 bases match TRBD2. The J segment lost 5 bases and the V segment lost 1 base, leaving 9 bases of the junction unmatched. This CDR3 has 17 residues. CDR1 and CDR2 (germline): LGHNA, YNFKEQ. CDR3 loop: CASSQGAAGGVGDTQYF. Here the CDR3 DNA reads TGTGCCAGCAGCCAAGGTGCAGCGGGAGGGGTCGGAGATACGCAGTATTTT.

There are a few counts of this clone. The genes are TRBV7-9 and TRBJ1-2; 8 bases fit TRBD1. CDR3 length: 19 amino acids. Germline assignment: CDR1 SEHNR and CDR2 FQNEAQ (reference sequence). The trim removed 2 bases at V and 0 bases at J, leaving 14 bases unmatched. The CDR3 sequence is CASSLSLGQVPRANYGYTF. CDR3 nucleotides: TGTGCCAGCAGCTTATCTCTGGGACAGGTCCCCCGGGCTAACTATGGCTACACCTTC.

The V call is TRBV5-1, the J call TRBJ1-4; 7 bases map to TRBD1. This CDR3 spans 17 amino acids. V was pared by 0 bases and J by 7 bases, with 12 bases of the junction left unmatched. Germline loops: CDR1 SGHRS, CDR2 YFSETQ. CDR3 amino acids: CASSLDGRGGRGEKLFF. CDR3 sequence (DNA): TGCGCCAGCAGCTTGGACGGTCGAGGGGGCCGGGGTGAAAAACTGTTTTTT.

V is TRBV28 and J is TRBJ1-1; D not resolved. Germline loops: CDR1 MDHEN, CDR2 SYDVKM. V shed 6 bases and J shed 11 bases, with 13 bases lying between them. The CDR3 length is 11 residues. CDR3 coding DNA: TGTGCCAGCAGAACAACTGAGGCGGCTTTCTTT. It specifies CASRTTEAAFF.

The chain recombines TRBV6-5 with TRBJ2-7, with no clear D. The V end lost 0 bases, the J end lost 4 bases, and 7 bases lay between the germline ends. This CDR3 spans 13 amino acids. Germline V gene sequence: CDR1 MNHEY, CDR2 SVGAGI. CDR3 loop: CASSYSRGYEQYF. CDR3 nucleotide sequence: TGTGCCAGCAGTTACTCGCGAGGTTACGAGCAGTACTTC.

V gene TRBV7-2 combines with J gene TRBJ1-6; 10 bases line up with TRBD1. The CDR3 extends over 15 amino acids. The germline V gene encodes CDR1 SGHTA and CDR2 FQGNSA. V lost 7 bases and J lost 9; bases outside the gene matches: 9. CDR3 nucleotides: TGTGCCAGCACCCCGACAGGGGGCCGGAGTTCACCCCTCCACTTT. This codes for CASTPTGGRSSPLHF.